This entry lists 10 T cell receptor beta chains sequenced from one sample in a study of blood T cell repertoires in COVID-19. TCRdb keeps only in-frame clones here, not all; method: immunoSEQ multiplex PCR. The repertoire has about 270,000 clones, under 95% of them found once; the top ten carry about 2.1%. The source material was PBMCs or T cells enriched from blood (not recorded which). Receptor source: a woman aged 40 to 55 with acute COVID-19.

CDR3: CASSLGPIGGMLGYEQYF. The CDR3, as DNA: TGTGCCAGCAGCTTGGGCCCCATAGGGGGTATGTTGGGATACGAGCAGTACTTC. V and J are TRBV5-5 and TRBJ2-7, with D perhaps matching TRBD1 (6 bases). The germline V gene encodes CDR1 SGHKS and CDR2 YYEKEE (reference sequence). There are 18 residues in the CDR3. The V and J ends lost 0 bases and 4 bases respectively, with 23 bases between them.

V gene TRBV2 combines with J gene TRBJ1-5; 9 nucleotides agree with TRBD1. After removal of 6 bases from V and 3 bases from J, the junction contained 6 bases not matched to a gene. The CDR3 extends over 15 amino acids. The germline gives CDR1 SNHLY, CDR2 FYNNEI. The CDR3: CASRGQGLNNQPQHF. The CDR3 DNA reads TGTGCCAGCAGAGGACAGGGGTTGAACAATCAGCCCCAGCATTTT.

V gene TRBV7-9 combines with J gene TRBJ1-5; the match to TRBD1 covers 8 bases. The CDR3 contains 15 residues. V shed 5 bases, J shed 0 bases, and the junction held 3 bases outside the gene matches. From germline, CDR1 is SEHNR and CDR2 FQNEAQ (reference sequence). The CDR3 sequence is CASSAGQVSNQPQHF. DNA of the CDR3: TGTGCCAGCAGCGCGGGACAGGTTAGCAATCAGCCCCAGCATTTT.

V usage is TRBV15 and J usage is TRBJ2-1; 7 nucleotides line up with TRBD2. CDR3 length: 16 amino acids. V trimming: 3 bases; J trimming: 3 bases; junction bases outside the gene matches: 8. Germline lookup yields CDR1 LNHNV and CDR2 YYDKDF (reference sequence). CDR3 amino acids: CATSRGREGNYNEQFF. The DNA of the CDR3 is TGTGCCACCAGCAGGGGTAGGGAGGGGAACTACAATGAGCAGTTCTTC. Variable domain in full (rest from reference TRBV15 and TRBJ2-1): DAMVIQNPRYQVTQFGKPVTLSCSQTLNHNVMYWYQQKSSQAPKLLFHYYDKDFNNEADTPDNFQSRRPNTSFCFLDIRSPGLGDTAMYLCATSRGREGNYNEQFFGPGTRLTVL.

For the CDR3, the DNA is TGTGCCAGCAGTTACTCGAGTCCGGGGAGGTTGCAGCCCCAGCATTTT. It specifies CASSYSSPGRLQPQHF. V gene TRBV6-6 combines with J gene TRBJ1-5; D gene uncertain. Germline loops: CDR1 MNHNY, CDR2 SVGAGI (reference sequence). This CDR3 region has 16 residues. The V end was cut by 0 bases, the J end by 7 bases, with 16 bases between.

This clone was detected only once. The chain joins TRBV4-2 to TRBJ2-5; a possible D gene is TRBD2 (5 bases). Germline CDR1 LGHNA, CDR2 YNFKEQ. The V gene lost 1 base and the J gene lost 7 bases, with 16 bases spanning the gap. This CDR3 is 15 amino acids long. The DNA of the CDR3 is TGTGCCAGCAGCCAAGGTTCGGGATCACCAGGGACCCAGTACTTC. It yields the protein CASSQGSGSPGTQYF.

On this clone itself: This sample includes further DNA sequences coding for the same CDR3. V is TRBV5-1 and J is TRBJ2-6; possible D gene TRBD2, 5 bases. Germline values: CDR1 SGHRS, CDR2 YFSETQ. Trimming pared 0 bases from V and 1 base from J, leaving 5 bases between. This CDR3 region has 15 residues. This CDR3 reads CASSLGGSGANVLTF. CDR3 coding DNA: TGCGCCAGCAGCTTGGGAGGGTCTGGGGCCAACGTCCTGACTTTC.

CDR3 residues: CASSRYGPYEQYF. The CDR3 DNA reads TGTGCCAGCAGCCGTTATGGGCCCTACGAGCAGTACTTC. V is TRBV7-9 and J is TRBJ2-7; D remains unclear. This CDR3 contains 13 residues. Trimming removed 5 bases from V and 2 bases from J, with 10 bases in between. Germline loops: CDR1 SEHNR, CDR2 FQNEAQ (reference sequence).

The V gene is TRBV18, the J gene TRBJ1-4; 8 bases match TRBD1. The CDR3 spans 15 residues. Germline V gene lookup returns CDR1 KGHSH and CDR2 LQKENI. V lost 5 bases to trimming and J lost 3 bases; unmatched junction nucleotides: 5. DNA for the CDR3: TGTGCCAGCTCAGCTCGGACAGGGTCTAATGAAAAACTGTTTTTT. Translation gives CASSARTGSNEKLFF.

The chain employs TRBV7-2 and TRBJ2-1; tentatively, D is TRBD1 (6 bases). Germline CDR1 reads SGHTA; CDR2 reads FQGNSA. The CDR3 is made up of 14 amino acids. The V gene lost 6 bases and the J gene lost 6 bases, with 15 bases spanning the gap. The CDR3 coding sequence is TGTGCCAGCAGACAGACAGGCGGCCCCAATGAGCAGTTCTTC. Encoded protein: CASRQTGGPNEQFF.